The rows below give T cell receptor beta chains drawn from one sample of a study of T cell changes during pregnancy in multiple sclerosis. Repertoires were generated with immunoSEQ multiplex PCR, while TCRdb's copy carries only in-frame clones and drops some. The top ten hold about 2.3% of the sample, which has 64,000 or so clones, almost 97% seen once. Sequenced material: CD8+ T cells from peripheral blood mononuclear cells, taken after pregnancy. Source of these receptors: a female donor with multiple sclerosis, enrolled in a pregnancy study. Both conserved end residues are part of each CDR3. A D gene is named only where the DNA matches it firmly. Clone size, where shown, is once, few, many, or a class for clones that have expanded.

V	D	J	size	DNA	CDR3
TRBV11-2	TRBD2	TRBJ2-3	.	TGTGCCAGCACCCCACCCATTAGCGGGAGAGGATCCACAGATACGCAGTATTTT	CASTPPISGRGSTDTQYF
TRBV19	TRBD1	TRBJ2-7	.	TGTGCCAGTAGTATAGCCCTCGGGACAGAGTTGCACTTC	CASSIALGTELHF
TRBV6-5	TRBD2	TRBJ2-7	.	TGTGCCAGCAGTTACGTAGCGGGAGGAACGGACGAGCAGTACTTC	CASSYVAGGTDEQYF
TRBV9	.	TRBJ2-5	.	TGTGCCAGCAGCGTAGATCCAGCGGATCAAGAGACCCAGTACTTC	CASSVDPADQETQYF
TRBV19	TRBD1	TRBJ2-1	.	TGTGCCAGTAGCCCGGACAGGGGGGTTGGTGAGCAGTTCTTC	CASSPDRGVGEQFF
TRBV7-9	.	TRBJ1-1	.	TGTGCCAGCAGCTTAGGTTCCGGGGACACTGAAGCTTTCTTT	CASSLGSGDTEAFF
TRBV15	.	TRBJ1-2	.	TGTGCCACCAGCAGAGACTCCGCCGGTATCGGCTATGGCTACACCTTC	CATSRDSAGIGYGYTF
TRBV4-3	TRBD2	TRBJ2-7	.	TGCGCCAGCAGCCAAGGGGTCAGCGGGAGTTCGTACGAGCAGTACTTC	CASSQGVSGSSYEQYF
TRBV2	TRBD1	TRBJ2-7	.	TGTGCCAGCAGTGAGTTCGGGGGACAGGGAAGACCCGAGCAGTACTTC	CASSEFGGQGRPEQYF
TRBV5-6	.	TRBJ2-7	.	TGTGCCAGCAGCCTGGCTGGCAGCTCCTACGAGCAGTACTTC	CASSLAGSSYEQYF
TRBV29-1	.	TRBJ2-1	.	TGCAGCTCTAAAGACTCCGAGGGCTCCTACAATGAGCAGTTCTTC	CSSKDSEGSYNEQFF
TRBV28	.	TRBJ1-3	.	TGTGCCAGCAGACAAGGAGTCAACTCTGGAAACACCATATATTTT	CASRQGVNSGNTIYF
TRBV30	.	TRBJ2-1	.	TGTGCCTGGAGGTCTGGCGGGAATACCTACAATGAGCAGTTCTTC	CAWRSGGNTYNEQFF
TRBV28	TRBD2	TRBJ2-7	.	TGTGCCAGCAGGAAAGGGACTAGCGCAGCCTACGAGCAGTACTTC	CASRKGTSAAYEQYF
TRBV15	.	TRBJ1-5	.	TGTGCCACCAGCAGGACAGCGAGAGAGCCCCAGCATTTT	CATSRTAREPQHF
TRBV7-7	.	TRBJ2-3	.	TGTGCTACTAGGACCCTTTATCGCACAGATACGCAGTATTTT	CATRTLYRTDTQYF
TRBV7-2	TRBD2	TRBJ2-1	once	TGTGCCAGCAGCTTGACTAGCGGGAGTCAAAATGAGCAGTTCTTC	CASSLTSGSQNEQFF
TRBV7-9	.	TRBJ2-2	.	TGTGCCAGCAGCTCCGACAGGACGACCGGGGAGCTGTTTTTT	CASSSDRTTGELFF
TRBV7-8	.	TRBJ1-1	.	TGTGCCAGCAGCTTAGAATTGTGGACAAACACTGAAGCTTTCTTT	CASSLELWTNTEAFF
TRBV28	.	TRBJ2-7	.	TGTGCCAGCAGTTTAGGGGGGAGGTACGAGCAGTACTTC	CASSLGGRYEQYF
TRBV27	TRBD1	TRBJ2-1	.	TGTGCCAGCAAGGGACAGGGGAAGTCATATGAGCAGTTCTTC	CASKGQGKSYEQFF
TRBV2	TRBD2	TRBJ2-1	.	TGTGCCAGCAGTGAAAGGGGACTAGCGGGCCTCGGGGAGCAGTTCTTC	CASSERGLAGLGEQFF
TRBV6-1	TRBD1	TRBJ2-7	.	TGTGCCAGCAGTGAAATGTGGACAGGGGGCCGGGAGCAGTACTTC	CASSEMWTGGREQYF
TRBV6-1	.	TRBJ2-1	.	TGTGCCAGCACCCAGGGGAGGGTCCCGTACAATGAGCAGTTCTTC	CASTQGRVPYNEQFF
TRBV28	.	TRBJ2-7	.	TGTGCCAGCAGTTCAGTGGACAGTTTCGAGCAGTACTTC	CASSSVDSFEQYF
TRBV19	.	TRBJ1-5	.	TGTGCCAGTTCCCAGGGGTATCAGCCCCAGCATTTT	CASSQGYQPQHF
TRBV10-2	.	TRBJ2-2	once	TGCGCCAGCAGTGAGAGGCAGGGTAGGGGAACCGGGGAGCTGTTTTTT	CASSERQGRGTGELFF
TRBV30	.	TRBJ2-7	.	TGTGCCTGGAGTGCCCCCCCTTTACTAGTTTACGAGCAGTACTTC	CAWSAPPLLVYEQYF
TRBV9	.	TRBJ1-1	.	TGTGCCAGCAGCCCAAGTGAGGCTTTCTTT	CASSPSEAFF
TRBV19	TRBD2	TRBJ2-2	.	TGTGCCAGTAGCTCCGGGACTAGGGGGACCGGGGAGCTGTTTTTT	CASSSGTRGTGELFF
TRBV7-6	.	TRBJ1-5	.	TGTGCCAGCAGCTTAAATCAGGGAAAGCCCCAGCATTTT	CASSLNQGKPQHF
TRBV7-9	TRBD2	TRBJ2-1	.	TGTGCCAGCAGGGCGAGTAGCGGGAGCTCCTACAATGAGCAGTTCTTC	CASRASSGSSYNEQFF
TRBV19	TRBD2	TRBJ2-1	.	TGTGCCAGTAGTACTAGCGGGAATTCTTACAATGAGCAGTTCTTC	CASSTSGNSYNEQFF
TRBV7-6	.	TRBJ2-6	.	TGTGCTCACTCCTTCCGCCCGCTCATCTACTCTGGGGCCAACGTCCTGACTTTC	CAHSFRPLIYSGANVLTF
TRBV9	.	TRBJ2-1	.	TGTGCCAGCAGCCCTACAGCGGCTGAGCAGTTCTTC	CASSPTAAEQFF
TRBV2	TRBD1	TRBJ1-3	.	TGTGCCAGCAGGACAGGGGGAAACACCATATATTTT	CASRTGGNTIYF
TRBV4-2	.	TRBJ2-7	.	TGTGCCAGCAGCCAAGATTACTACGAGCAGTACTTC	CASSQDYYEQYF
TRBV19	TRBD2	TRBJ2-7	.	TGTGCCAGTAGTATAGGACTAGCGGAAACCTACGAGCAGTACTTC	CASSIGLAETYEQYF
TRBV9	.	TRBJ2-1	once	TGTGCCAGCAGCGTAGACCCGCAGGGTAGCTCCTACAATGAGCAGTTCTTC	CASSVDPQGSSYNEQFF
TRBV7-9	.	TRBJ2-3	.	TGTGCCAGCTGGGGAGGTAAATTGGGCACAGATACGCAGTATTTT	CASWGGKLGTDTQYF
TRBV30	TRBD2	TRBJ2-1	.	TGTGCCTGGAGTGGACTAGCGGGAGGTAATGAGCAGTTCTTC	CAWSGLAGGNEQFF
TRBV19	TRBD1	TRBJ2-2	once	TGTGCCAGTAGTATAGGACACAGGGGGACCGGGGAGCTGTTTTTT	CASSIGHRGTGELFF